The next 10 T cell receptor beta chains were all read from a single sample in a study of CXCR3-negative and CXCR3-positive naive CD8 T cells. Study-wide results and limits: TRB CDR3s of CXCR3-positive naive cells were more hydrophobic than those of CXCR3-negative naive cells.

cDNA libraries for TRB were generated by 5' RACE incorporating UMI labels. Following a re-call of the 5' RACE reads, TCRdb has one entry per CDR3 protein and lacks DNA. The sample table includes 95,000 to 100,000 distinct CDR3 sequences. For these receptors, no antigen is known. Sequencing was carried out using naive CXCR3+ CD8+ T cells from blood. Subset in this sample: CD45RO-CCR7+CD27+CD95- naive CD8+ T cells expressing CXCR3 (TNR3+). The origin of the receptors is a human donor in good health. Some clones in this sample may be carry-over from other donors' samples.

V usage is TRBV29-1 and J usage is TRBJ1-2; TCRdb's D call, TRBD1, is unchecked because there is no DNA. The CDR3 has 13 residues. In germline, CDR1 is SQVTM, CDR2 ANQGSEA. The CDR3 here is CSVDSGGDYGYTF.

The chain recombines TRBV6-5 with TRBJ2-1. Germline loops: CDR1 MNHEY, CDR2 SVGAGI. This CDR3 has 16 amino acids. The CDR3 protein is CASSYGETPSYNEQFF.

The rearrangement joins TRBV29-1 to TRBJ1-1; checking the TCRdb D call of TRBD1 is not possible without DNA. The CDR3 length is 12 residues. Germline V gene sequence: CDR1 SQVTM, CDR2 ANQGSEA. CDR3 in amino acids: CSVRGLNTEAFF.

The CDR3 is CASSEGGVETQYF. J is TRBJ2-5 and V is TRBV25-1; with no DNA, the TCRdb D assignment of TRBD2 cannot be verified. Per the germline V gene, CDR1 is MGHDK and CDR2 is SYGVNS. The CDR3 is 13 residues long.

The chain couples TRBV27 to TRBJ2-1; TCRdb's assignment of TRBD1 cannot be checked, as there is no DNA. This CDR3 spans 12 amino acids. Germline lookup yields CDR1 MNHEY and CDR2 SMNVEV (reference sequence). The CDR3 loop reads CASMQGSDEQFF.

The rearrangement links TRBV21-1 to TRBJ1-2. TRBV21-1 is reported as a pseudogene. The CDR3 covers 16 residues. This CDR3 reads CASKKVRLGLNYGYTF.

The chain recombines TRBV7-2 with TRBJ2-4; TCRdb designates TRBD1, a call that cannot be tested without DNA. Germline CDR1 and CDR2: SGHTA and FQGNSA. This CDR3 contains 17 residues. CDR3 loop: CASSFQDRPTGGNIQYF.

V is TRBV12-3 or TRBV12-4 and J is TRBJ2-7; TCRdb indicates TRBD2, and absent DNA this call remains unverified. This CDR3 comprises 14 residues. The CDR3 sequence is CASSWGVGGLEQYF.

The chain employs TRBV5-1 and TRBJ2-5; TCRdb proposes TRBD2, but this gene call is untestable without DNA. The CDR3 extends over 14 amino acids. Germline V lookup: CDR1 SGHRS, CDR2 YFSETQ. CDR3: CASSLEGEEKTQYF.

The chain joins TRBV12-3 or TRBV12-4 to TRBJ2-3; TCRdb proposes TRBD1, but this gene call is untestable without DNA. CDR3 length: 17 residues. The CDR3 is CASTPLGGAGATDTQYF.